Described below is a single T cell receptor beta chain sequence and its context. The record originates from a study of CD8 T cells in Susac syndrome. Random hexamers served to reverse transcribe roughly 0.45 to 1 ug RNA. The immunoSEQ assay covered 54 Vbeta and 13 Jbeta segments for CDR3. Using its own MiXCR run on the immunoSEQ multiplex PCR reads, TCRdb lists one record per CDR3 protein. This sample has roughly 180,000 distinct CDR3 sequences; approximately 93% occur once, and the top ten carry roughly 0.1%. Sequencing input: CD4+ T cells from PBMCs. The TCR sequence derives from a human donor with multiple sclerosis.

The CDR3 is CASSPTRGDIQYF. The CDR3 bases are TGTGCCAGCTCACCAACCAGGGGGGACATTCAGTACTTC. The chain employs TRBV18 and TRBJ2-4, with D perhaps matching TRBD1 (7 bases). Between the trimmed V and J ends, which lost 2 bases and 8 bases, there was a span of 10 bases. Germline CDR1 reads KGHSH; CDR2 reads LQKENI. The CDR3 is 13 residues long.